Given below is one TCR beta chain in context. No antigen is known for it. The libraries were made with immunoSEQ version 4 in survey mode. Using immunoSEQ multiplex PCR, the repertoire was profiled, and TCRdb retains in-frame clones only, with some absent. The sample lists roughly 35,000 clones, 82% occurring once. The data derive from a study of persistence of HIV-infected CD4 T cells. Cells were stimulated with overlapping HIV-1 Gag 15-mer peptides. CD40L/CD69 double-negative CD45RO-high memory CD4+ T cells were collected. CDR3 length equals 14 residues. The germline gives CDR1 SGHNT, CDR2 YYREEE (reference sequence). V was clipped by 3 bases and J by 7 bases, with 13 bases between them.

Sequencing was performed on cultured CD4+ T cells from PBMCs, taken from a patient who received antiretroviral therapy. This sequence joins TRBV5-4 and TRBJ1-4; perhaps TRBD1 as D (6 bases). This sequence originates from an adult with HIV. The donor label of this sample is uncertain. The CDR3 DNA follows: TGTGCCAGCAGCTCAAATCAGGGGCGTGAAAAACTGTTTTTT. Translation: CASSSNQGREKLFF.